The clone carrying this T cell receptor beta chain appeared a few times. This record comes from a study of T cell responses to AZD1222 COVID-19 vaccine. The V gene end was trimmed by 5 bases and the J gene end by 10 bases; junction bases not matched to a gene: 16. CDR3 length: 15 residues. CDR1 and CDR2 (germline): SGHAT, FQNNGV. The table came from immunoSEQ multiplex PCR; TCRdb's copy has only in-frame clones and leaves some out. The repertoire has about 150,000 clones, 93% of them found once; the top ten carry roughly 5%. The source was peripheral blood, collected on day 0 of AZD1222 vaccination. This TCR came from an adult in good health. The rearrangement uses TRBV11-2 and TRBJ1-1; 7 bases match TRBD1. CDR3 DNA: TGTGCCAGCAGCAAAGACAGGGTTATGGATCCGGGAGCTTTCTTT. This encodes CASSKDRVMDPGAFF.